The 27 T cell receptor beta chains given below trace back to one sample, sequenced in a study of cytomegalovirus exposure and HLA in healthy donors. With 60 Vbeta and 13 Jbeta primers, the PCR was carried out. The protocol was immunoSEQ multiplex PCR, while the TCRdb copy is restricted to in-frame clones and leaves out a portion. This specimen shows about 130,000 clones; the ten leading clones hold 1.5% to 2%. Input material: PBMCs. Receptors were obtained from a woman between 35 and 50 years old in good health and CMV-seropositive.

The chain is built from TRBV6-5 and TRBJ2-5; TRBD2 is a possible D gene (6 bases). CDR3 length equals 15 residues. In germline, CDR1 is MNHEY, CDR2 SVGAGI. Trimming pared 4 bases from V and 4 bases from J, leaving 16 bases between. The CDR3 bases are TGTGCCAGCAGTTCGTCCGTAGGACTAACAGAGACCCAGTACTTC. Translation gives CASSSSVGLTETQYF.

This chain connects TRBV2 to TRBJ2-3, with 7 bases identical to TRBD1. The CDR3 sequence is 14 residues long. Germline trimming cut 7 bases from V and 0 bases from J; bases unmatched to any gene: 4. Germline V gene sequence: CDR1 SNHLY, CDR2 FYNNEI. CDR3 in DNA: TGTGCCAGCACTCAGGACAGGAGCACAGATACGCAGTATTTT. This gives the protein CASTQDRSTDTQYF.

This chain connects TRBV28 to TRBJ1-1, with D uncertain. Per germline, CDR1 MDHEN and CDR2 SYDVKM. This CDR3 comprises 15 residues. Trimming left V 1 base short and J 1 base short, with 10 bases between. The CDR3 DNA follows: TGTGCCAGCAGTTTATTTACAACTAGGAACACTGAAGCTTTCTTT. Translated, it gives CASSLFTTRNTEAFF.

CDR3 nucleotides: TGTGCCAGTAGTATACCCTGGGACAGTAATTATGGCTACACCTTC. Protein sequence: CASSIPWDSNYGYTF. The J gene is TRBJ1-2, the V gene TRBV19; 7 nucleotides match TRBD1. The germline gives CDR1 LNHDA, CDR2 SQIVND (reference sequence). The CDR3 is made up of 15 amino acids. After removal of 2 bases from V and 5 bases from J, the junction contained 8 bases not matched to a gene.

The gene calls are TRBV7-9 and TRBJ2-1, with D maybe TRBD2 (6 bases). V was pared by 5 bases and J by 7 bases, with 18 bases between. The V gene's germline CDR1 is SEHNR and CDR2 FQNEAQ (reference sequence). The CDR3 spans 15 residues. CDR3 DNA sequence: TGTGCCAGCAGCCCCATAACGGGAGTGAATAATGAGCAGTTCTTC. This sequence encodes CASSPITGVNNEQFF.

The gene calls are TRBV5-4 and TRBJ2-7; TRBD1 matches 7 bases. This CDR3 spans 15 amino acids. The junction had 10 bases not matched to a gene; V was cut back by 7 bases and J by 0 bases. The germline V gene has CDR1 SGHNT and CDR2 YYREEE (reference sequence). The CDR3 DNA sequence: TGTGCCAGCGCTCCAGGCAGGGGGAGCTCCTACGAGCAGTACTTC. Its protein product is CASAPGRGSSYEQYF. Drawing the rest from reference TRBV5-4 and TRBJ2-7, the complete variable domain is ETGVTQSPTHLIKTRGQQVTLRCSSQSGHNTVSWYQQALGQGPQFIFQYYREEENGRGNFPPRFSGLQFPNYSSELNVNALELDDSALYLCASAPGRGSSYEQYFGPGTRLTVT.

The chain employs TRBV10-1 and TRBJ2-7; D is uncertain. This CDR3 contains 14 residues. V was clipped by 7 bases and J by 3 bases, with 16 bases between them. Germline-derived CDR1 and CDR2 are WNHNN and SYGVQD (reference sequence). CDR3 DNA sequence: TGCGCCAGCACCCGGAGAGACGTCGACTACGAGCAGTACTTC. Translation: CASTRRDVDYEQYF.

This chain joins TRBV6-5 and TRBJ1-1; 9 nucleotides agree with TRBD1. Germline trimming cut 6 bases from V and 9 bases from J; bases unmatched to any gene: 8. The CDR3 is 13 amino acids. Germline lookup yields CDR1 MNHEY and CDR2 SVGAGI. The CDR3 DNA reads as TGTGCCAGCAGCCCCGGGACAGGGAGGCAAGCTTTCTTT. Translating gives CASSPGTGRQAFF.

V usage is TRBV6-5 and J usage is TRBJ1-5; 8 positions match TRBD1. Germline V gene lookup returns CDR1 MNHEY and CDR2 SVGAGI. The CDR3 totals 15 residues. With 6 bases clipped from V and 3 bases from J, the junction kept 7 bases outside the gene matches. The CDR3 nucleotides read TGTGCCAGCAGCCCGGACAGGGCTACCAATCAGCCCCAGCATTTT. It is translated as CASSPDRATNQPQHF.

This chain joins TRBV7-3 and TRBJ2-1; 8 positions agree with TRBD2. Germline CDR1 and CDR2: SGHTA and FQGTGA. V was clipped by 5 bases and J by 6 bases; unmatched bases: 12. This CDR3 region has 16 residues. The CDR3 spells CASSALTSEVRNEQFF. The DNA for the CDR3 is TGTGCCAGCAGCGCCTTGACTAGCGAAGTACGCAATGAGCAGTTCTTC.

In DNA form, the CDR3 reads TGTGCCAGCAGCCTGGATCCTAGCGTCAATGAGCAGTTCTTC. It yields the protein CASSLDPSVNEQFF. This chain links TRBV5-4 with TRBJ2-1, with D tentatively TRBD2 (6 bases). Germline V gives CDR1 SGHNT, CDR2 YYREEE (reference sequence). V was clipped by 4 bases and J by 6 bases, with 14 bases between them. This CDR3 spans 14 amino acids.

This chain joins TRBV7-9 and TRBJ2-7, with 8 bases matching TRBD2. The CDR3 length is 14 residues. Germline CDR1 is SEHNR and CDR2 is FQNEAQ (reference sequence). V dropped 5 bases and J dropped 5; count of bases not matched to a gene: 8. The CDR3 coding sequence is TGTGCCAGCAGCCAGCGGGAGCTCCTCCACGAGCAGTACTTC. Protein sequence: CASSQRELLHEQYF.

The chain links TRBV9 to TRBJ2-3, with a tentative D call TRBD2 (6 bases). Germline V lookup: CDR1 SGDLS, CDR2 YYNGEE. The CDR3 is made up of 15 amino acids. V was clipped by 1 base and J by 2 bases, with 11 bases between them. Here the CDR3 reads CASSVLATFTDTQYF. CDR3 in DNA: TGTGCCAGCAGCGTACTAGCGACTTTCACAGATACGCAGTATTTT.

The CDR3, as DNA: TGCGCCAGCAGCCGCGGGACGGTGAACACTGAAGCTTTCTTT. Residues: CASSRGTVNTEAFF. The V and J genes are TRBV4-3 and TRBJ1-1, with D tentatively TRBD1 (5 bases). From germline, CDR1 is LGHNA and CDR2 YSLEER. The CDR3 has 14 residues. V was pared by 4 bases and J by 0 bases, with 9 bases between.

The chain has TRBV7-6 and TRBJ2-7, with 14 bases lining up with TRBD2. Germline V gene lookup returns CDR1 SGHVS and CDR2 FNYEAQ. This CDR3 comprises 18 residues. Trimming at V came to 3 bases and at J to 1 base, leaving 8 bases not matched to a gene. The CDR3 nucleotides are TGTGCCAGCAGCTTCTCCGGGACTAGCGGGAGCGGGTCCTACGAGCAGTACTTC. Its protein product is CASSFSGTSGSGSYEQYF.

The CDR3 spells CASSDRTGGNTEAFF. CDR3 coding DNA: TGTGCCAGCAGTGACAGGACAGGAGGGAACACTGAAGCTTTCTTT. V gene TRBV6-1 combines with J gene TRBJ1-1, with 7 bases lining up with TRBD1. Germline V CDR1 and CDR2: MNHNS, SASEGT. Germline trimming cut 3 bases from V and 1 base from J; bases unmatched to any gene: 5. This CDR3 contains 15 residues.

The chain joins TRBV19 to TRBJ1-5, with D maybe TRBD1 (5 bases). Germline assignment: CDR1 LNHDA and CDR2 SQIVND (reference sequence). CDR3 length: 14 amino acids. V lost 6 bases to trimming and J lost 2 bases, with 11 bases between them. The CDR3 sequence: CASSPRGGNQPQHF. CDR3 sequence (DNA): TGTGCCAGTAGCCCCCGGGGGGGCAATCAGCCCCAGCATTTT.

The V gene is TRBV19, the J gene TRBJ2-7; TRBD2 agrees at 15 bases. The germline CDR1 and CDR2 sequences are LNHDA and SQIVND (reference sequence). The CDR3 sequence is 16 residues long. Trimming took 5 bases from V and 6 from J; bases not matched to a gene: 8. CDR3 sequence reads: CASSGPGLAGGSEQYF. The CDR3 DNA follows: TGTGCCAGTAGTGGACCGGGACTAGCGGGAGGATCCGAGCAGTACTTC.

CDR3 coding DNA: TGTGCCAGCAGTGGGGGACAGGGCCTCTACAATGAGCAGTTCTTC. Protein sequence: CASSGGQGLYNEQFF. The rearrangement joins TRBV2 to TRBJ2-1; 9 nucleotides align to TRBD1. V was clipped by 4 bases and J by 3 bases; unmatched bases: 4. The germline CDR1 and CDR2 sequences are SNHLY and FYNNEI. The CDR3 is made up of 15 amino acids.

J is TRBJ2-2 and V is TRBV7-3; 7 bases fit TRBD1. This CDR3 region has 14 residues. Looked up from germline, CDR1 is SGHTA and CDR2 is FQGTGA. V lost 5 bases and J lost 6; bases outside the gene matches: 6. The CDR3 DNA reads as TGTGCCAGCAGCGTGACAGGGTTCGCCGGGGAGCTGTTTTTT. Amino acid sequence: CASSVTGFAGELFF.

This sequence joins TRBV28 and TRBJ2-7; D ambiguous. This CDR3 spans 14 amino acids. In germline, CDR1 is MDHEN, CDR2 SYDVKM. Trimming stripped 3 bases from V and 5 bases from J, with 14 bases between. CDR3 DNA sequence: TGTGCCAGCAGTTTGGTCCAGGAAGTTGACGAGCAGTACTTC. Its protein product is CASSLVQEVDEQYF.

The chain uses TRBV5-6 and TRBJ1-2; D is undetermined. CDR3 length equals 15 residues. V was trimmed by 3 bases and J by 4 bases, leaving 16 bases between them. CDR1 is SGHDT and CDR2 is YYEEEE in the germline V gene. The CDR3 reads CASSSLKDGIYGYTF. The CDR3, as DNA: TGTGCCAGCAGCTCGTTGAAGGACGGGATCTATGGCTACACCTTC.

CDR3 region: CASSATGTGGKFF. CDR3 bases: TGTGCCAGCAGTGCTACTGGGACAGGGGGTAAGTTCTTC. The genes are TRBV6-1 and TRBJ2-1; 11 bases line up with TRBD1. Trimming at V came to 4 bases and at J to 14 bases, leaving 7 bases not matched to a gene. The CDR3 is 13 amino acids. Germline-derived CDR1 and CDR2 are MNHNS and SASEGT.

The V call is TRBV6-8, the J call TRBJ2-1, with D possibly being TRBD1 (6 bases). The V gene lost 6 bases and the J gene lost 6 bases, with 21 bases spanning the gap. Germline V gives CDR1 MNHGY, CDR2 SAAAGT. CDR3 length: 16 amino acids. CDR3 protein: CASRYRATQRPNEQFF. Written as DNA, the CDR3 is TGTGCCAGCAGGTACAGGGCAACCCAGCGGCCCAATGAGCAGTTCTTC.

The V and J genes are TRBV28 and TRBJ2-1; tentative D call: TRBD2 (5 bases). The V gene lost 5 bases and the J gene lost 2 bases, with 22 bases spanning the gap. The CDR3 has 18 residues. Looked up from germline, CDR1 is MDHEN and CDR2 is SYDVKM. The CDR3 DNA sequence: TGTGCCAGCAGTCATCGCGCGACTACTCCCAGCCCCTACAATGAGCAGTTCTTC. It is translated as CASSHRATTPSPYNEQFF.

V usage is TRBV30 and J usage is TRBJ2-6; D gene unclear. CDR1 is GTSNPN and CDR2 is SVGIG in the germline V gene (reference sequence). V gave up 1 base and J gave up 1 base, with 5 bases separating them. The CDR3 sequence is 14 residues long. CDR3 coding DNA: TGTGCCTGGAGTGGGAGTTCTGGGGCCAACGTCCTGACTTTC. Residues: CAWSGSSGANVLTF. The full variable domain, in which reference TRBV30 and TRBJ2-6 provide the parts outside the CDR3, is SQTIHQWPATLVQPVGSPLSLECTVEGTSNPNLYWYRQAAGRGLQLLFYSVGIGQISSEVPQNLSASRPQDRQFILSSKKLLLSDSGFYLCAWSGSSGANVLTFGAGSRLTVL.

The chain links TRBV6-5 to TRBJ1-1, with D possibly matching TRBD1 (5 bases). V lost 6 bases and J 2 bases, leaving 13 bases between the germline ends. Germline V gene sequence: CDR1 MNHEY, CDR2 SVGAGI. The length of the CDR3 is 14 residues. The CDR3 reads CASRYDSTNTEAFF. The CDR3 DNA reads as TGTGCCAGCAGATACGACAGCACCAACACTGAAGCTTTCTTT.